This T cell receptor beta chain originates from a study of blood T cell repertoires in COVID-19. Study-wide background: Collection of acute and convalescent COVID-19 samples took place in the United States, Italy and Spain.

Sequencing used immunoSEQ multiplex PCR; TCRdb keeps in-frame clones, though not all of them. The sample yields roughly 230,000 clones, just under 90% seen once. The sequenced sample consisted of PBMCs or T cells enriched from blood (not recorded which). This sequence originates from a woman aged 25 to 45 with acute COVID-19.

The CDR3 DNA reads as TGTGCCTGCCACAGGGGGATTAACTATGGCTACACCTTC. It codes for CACHRGINYGYTF. This chain uses TRBV30 with TRBJ1-2; 8 bases align to TRBD1. CDR1 is GTSNPN and CDR2 is SVGIG in the germline V gene (reference sequence). Trimming cost V 6 bases and J 1 base; bases outside gene matches: 4. The CDR3 covers 13 residues. Supplemented by reference TRBV30 and TRBJ1-2, the full variable domain reads SQTIHQWPATLVQPVGSPLSLECTVEGTSNPNLYWYRQAAGRGLQLLFYSVGIGQISSEVPQNLSASRPQDRQFILSSKKLLLSDSGFYLCACHRGINYGYTFGSGTRLTVV.